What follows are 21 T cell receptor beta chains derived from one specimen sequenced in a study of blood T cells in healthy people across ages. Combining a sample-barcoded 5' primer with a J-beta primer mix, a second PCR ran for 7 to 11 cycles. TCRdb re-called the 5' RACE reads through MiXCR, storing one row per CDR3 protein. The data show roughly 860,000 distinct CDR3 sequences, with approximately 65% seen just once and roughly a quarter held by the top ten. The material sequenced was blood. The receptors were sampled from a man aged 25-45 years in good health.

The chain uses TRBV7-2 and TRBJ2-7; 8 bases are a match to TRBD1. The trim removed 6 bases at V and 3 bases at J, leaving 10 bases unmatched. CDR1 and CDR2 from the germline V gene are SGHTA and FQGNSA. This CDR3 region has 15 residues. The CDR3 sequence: CASSQAVGQGYEQYF. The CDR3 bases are TGTGCCAGCAGTCAAGCCGTAGGACAGGGCTACGAGCAGTACTTC.

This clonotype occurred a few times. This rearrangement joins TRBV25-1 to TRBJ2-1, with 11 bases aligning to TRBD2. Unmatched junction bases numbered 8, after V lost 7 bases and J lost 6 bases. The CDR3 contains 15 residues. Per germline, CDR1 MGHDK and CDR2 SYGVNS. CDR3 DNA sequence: TGTGCCAGCACCTTCGCTAGCGGGGGGCCCAATGAGCAGTTCTTC. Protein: CASTFASGGPNEQFF.

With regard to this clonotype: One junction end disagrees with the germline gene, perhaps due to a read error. The CDR3 loop reads CASSQDLGRTDTRYF. In nucleotides, the CDR3 is TGTGCCAGCAGCCAAGATCTCGGGCGCACAGATACGCGGTATTTT. The rearrangement joins TRBV3-1 to TRBJ2-3, with unresolved D. Germline CDR1 reads LGHDT; CDR2 reads YNNKEL (reference sequence). This CDR3 contains 15 residues.

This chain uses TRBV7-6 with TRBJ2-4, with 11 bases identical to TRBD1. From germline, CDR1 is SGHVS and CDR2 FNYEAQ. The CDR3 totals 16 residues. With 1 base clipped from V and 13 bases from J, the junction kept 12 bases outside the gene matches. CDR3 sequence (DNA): TGTGCCAGCAGCTTAGAAGGCGGACAGGGGGCAAGGGAGCAGTACTTC. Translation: CASSLEGGQGAREQYF.

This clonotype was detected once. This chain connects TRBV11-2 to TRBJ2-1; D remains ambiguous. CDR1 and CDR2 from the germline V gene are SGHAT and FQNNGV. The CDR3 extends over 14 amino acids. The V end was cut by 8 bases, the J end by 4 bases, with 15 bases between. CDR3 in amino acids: CASCRRDGYNEQFF. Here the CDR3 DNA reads TGTGCCAGCTGCAGACGAGACGGTTACAATGAGCAGTTCTTC. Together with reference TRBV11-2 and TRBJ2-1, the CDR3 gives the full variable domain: EAGVAQSPRYKIIEKRQSVAFWCNPISGHATLYWYQQILGQGPKLLIQFQNNGVVDDSQLPKDRFSAERLKGVDSTLKIQPAKLEDSAVYLCASCRRDGYNEQFFGPGTRLTVL.

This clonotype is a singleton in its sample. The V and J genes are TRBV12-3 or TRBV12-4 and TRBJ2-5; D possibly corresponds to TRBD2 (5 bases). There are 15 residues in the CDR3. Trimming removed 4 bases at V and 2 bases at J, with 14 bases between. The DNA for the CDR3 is TGTGCCAGCAGTTCAGTGTCGGGGAGACAAGAGACCCAGTACTTC. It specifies CASSSVSGRQETQYF.

The CDR3 bases are TGTGCCAGCAGCCAAGATGGGGTAGCGGGCCCCAATGAGCAGTTCTTC. Protein sequence: CASSQDGVAGPNEQFF. V is TRBV4-2 and J is TRBJ2-1; 7 bases map to TRBD2. This CDR3 is built from 16 residues. Germline V gene sequence: CDR1 LGHNA, CDR2 YNFKEQ. Germline trimming cut 0 bases from V and 6 bases from J; bases unmatched to any gene: 8.

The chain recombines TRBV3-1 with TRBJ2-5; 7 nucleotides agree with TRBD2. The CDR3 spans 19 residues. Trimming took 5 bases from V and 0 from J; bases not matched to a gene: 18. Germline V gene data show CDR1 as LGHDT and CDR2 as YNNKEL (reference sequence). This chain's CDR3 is CASSSDRRTWAGDQETQYF. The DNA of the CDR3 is TGTGCCAGCAGCTCCGATAGACGGACGTGGGCGGGGGACCAAGAGACCCAGTACTTC.

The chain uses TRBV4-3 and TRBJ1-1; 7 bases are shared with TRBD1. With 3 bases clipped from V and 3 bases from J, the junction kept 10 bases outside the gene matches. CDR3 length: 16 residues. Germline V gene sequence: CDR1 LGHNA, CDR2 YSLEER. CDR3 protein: CASSQASRGWDTEAFF. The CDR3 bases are TGCGCCAGCAGCCAGGCCTCCAGGGGGTGGGACACTGAAGCTTTCTTT.

DNA for the CDR3: TGTGCCAGCAGCTTAGTTCACTCAGGGGAGCAGTACTTC. Amino acid sequence: CASSLVHSGEQYF. V gene TRBV11-2 combines with J gene TRBJ2-7; a possible D gene is TRBD1 (5 bases). Germline V gene sequence: CDR1 SGHAT, CDR2 FQNNGV. Trimming left V 1 base short and J 7 bases short, with 11 bases between. CDR3 length: 13 amino acids.

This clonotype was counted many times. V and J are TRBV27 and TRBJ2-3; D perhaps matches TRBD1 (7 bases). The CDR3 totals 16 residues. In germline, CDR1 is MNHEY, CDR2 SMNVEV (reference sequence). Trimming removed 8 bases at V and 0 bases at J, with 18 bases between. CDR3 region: CASRRGYGTSTDTQYF. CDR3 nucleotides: TGTGCCAGCCGCAGGGGGTACGGGACTAGCACAGATACGCAGTATTTT.

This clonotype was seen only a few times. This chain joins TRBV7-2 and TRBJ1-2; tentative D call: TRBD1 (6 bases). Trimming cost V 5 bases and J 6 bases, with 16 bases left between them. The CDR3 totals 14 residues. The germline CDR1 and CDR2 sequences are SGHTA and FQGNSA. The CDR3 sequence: CASSAGGGQDGYTF. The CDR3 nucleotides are TGTGCCAGCAGCGCCGGAGGGGGGCAGGATGGCTACACCTTC.

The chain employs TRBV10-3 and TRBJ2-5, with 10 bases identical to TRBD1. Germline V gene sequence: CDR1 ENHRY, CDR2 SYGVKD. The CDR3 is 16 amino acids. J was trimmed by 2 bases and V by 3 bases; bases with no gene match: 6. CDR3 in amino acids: CAISEGRTGGQETQYF. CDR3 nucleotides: TGTGCCATCAGTGAAGGGAGGACAGGGGGTCAAGAGACCCAGTACTTC.

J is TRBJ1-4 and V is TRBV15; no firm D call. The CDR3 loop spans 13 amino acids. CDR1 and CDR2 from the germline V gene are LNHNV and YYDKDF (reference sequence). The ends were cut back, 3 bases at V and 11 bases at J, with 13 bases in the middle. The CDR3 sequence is CATSRDGRAKLFF. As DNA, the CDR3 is TGTGCCACCAGCAGGGATGGACGGGCTAAACTGTTTTTT.

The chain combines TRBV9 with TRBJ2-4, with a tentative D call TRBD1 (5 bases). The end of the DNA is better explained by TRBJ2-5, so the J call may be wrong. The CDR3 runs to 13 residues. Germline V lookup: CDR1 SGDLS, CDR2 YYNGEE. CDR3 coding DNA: TGTGCCAGCAGCGTCAGGGATGGCGAGACCCAGTACTTC. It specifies CASSVRDGETQYF.

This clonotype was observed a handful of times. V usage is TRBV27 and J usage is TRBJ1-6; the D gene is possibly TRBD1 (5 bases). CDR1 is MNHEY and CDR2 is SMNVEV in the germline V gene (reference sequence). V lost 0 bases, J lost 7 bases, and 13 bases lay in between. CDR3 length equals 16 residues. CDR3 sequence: CASSLSRQMANSPLHF. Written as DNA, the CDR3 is TGTGCCAGCAGTTTATCTCGACAGATGGCCAATTCACCCCTCCACTTT.

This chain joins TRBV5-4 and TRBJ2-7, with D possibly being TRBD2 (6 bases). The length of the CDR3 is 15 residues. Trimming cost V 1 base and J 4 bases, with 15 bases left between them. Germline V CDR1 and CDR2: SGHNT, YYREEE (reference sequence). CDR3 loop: CASSLPGREMYEQYF. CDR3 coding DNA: TGTGCCAGCAGCTTGCCGGGACGGGAGATGTACGAGCAGTACTTC.

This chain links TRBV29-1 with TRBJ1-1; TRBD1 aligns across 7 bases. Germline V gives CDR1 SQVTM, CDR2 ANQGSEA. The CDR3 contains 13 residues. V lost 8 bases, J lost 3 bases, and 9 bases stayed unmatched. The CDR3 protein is CSILSGQDTEAFF. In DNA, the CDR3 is TGCAGCATTCTCTCCGGACAGGACACTGAAGCTTTCTTT.

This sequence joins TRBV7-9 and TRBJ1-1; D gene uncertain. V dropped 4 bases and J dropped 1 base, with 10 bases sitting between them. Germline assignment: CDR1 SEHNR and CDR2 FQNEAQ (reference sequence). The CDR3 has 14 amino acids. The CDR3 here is CASSSGGSNTEAFF. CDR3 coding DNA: TGTGCCAGCAGCTCCGGAGGGTCGAACACTGAAGCTTTCTTT.

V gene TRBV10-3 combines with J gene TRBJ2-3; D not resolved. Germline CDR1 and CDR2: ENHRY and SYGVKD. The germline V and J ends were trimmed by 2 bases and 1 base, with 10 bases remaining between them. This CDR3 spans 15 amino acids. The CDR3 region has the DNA TGTGCCATCAGTGAGAGGGAACGGGGCACAGATACGCAGTATTTT. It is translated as CAISERERGTDTQYF.

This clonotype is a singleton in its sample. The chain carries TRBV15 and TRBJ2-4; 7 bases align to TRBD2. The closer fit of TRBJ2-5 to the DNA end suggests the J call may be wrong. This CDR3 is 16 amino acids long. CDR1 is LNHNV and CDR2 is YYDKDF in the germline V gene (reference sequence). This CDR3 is CATSREPLAEQETQYF. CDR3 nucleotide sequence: TGTGCCACCAGCAGAGAGCCTCTAGCGGAGCAAGAGACCCAGTACTTC.